The present T cell receptor (beta chain) was sequenced within a study of shared clonotypes between healthy human individuals (dated by TCRdb to 2018 to 2021). General notes on the study: The cohort included a few men and a couple of women between 18 and 49 years of age. For each donor, CD4 naive and CD4 memory were each run on three plates, CD8 naive on two plates, and CD8 memory on one plate. To estimate repertoire size and how much clonotype sharing occurs between individuals, the study deeply sequenced the blood TCR repertoires of five healthy adults. To increase sequencing depth and limit assay-specific biases, different laboratories used diverse techniques to prepare libraries and sequence TCR repertoires. Between about 0.85 and 9.5 billion PBMCs per donor were obtained by leukapheresis. Summary of the overall study and its limitations: Higher generation probabilities were observed for clonotypes shared by all four sorted-subset donors than for non-shared clonotypes. Estimated clonotype richness was generally larger for naive than for memory subsets. Across a few donors, around 5% of naive CD4, over 3% of naive CD8, around 2.5% of memory CD4, and roughly 0.41% of memory CD8 clonotypes were shared. Because the study included only a small number of donors, the genetic and exposure-history diversity represented was limited. Based on pairwise subsampling, the degree of clonotype sharing among donors was expected to be affected by sequencing depth. Sampling was restricted to blood, and TCR repertoires in tissue are likely to differ from TCR repertoires in blood. Even with the large sequencing depth, rarefaction of the sorted-subset datasets indicated that sequencing was incomplete.

CD8 naive samples were obtained by positive selection for CCR7 among CD45RO-negative cells, yielding a CD45RA+CCR7+ population from which TemRA cells were excluded. The donors were healthy, HIV-negative adults who had no recently reported acute infections or vaccinations. Every donor was a Caucasian adult living in Nashville, Tennessee, USA. Blood was collected by leukapheresis, and PBMCs were isolated by Ficoll-Histopaque density gradient centrifugation and then cryopreserved in liquid nitrogen vapor phase. Purity and quantity of every magnetically sorted T cell population were checked by analytical flow cytometry. Each sorted fraction had its genomic DNA isolated and then quantified by UV absorbance on a Nanodrop 2000c. Using the deep immunoSEQ assay, TCR CDR3 regions were amplified from genomic DNA by multiplex PCR. Genomic DNA extracted from each cell subset was distributed evenly over all wells of several immunoSEQ 96-well plates, and each plate served as one replicate. For sorted subsets, each replicate PCR was loaded with 200 ng genomic DNA, equivalent to 30,000 or so T cell genomes. Purified libraries were measured with a Qubit 3.0 fluorometer, size-checked on a Bioanalyzer 2100, and measured again with the KAPA Library Quantification kit. A separate single-read 150-cycle Illumina NextSeq 550 flow cell was used to sequence each immunoSEQ 96-well plate. In the authors' own workflow: Because only junctional sequences without quality scores were contained in the immunoSEQ output, filtering matching that applied to full-length reads could not be performed. Sequences were annotated with PyIR, a Python wrapper for IgBLAST v1.9, using IMGT germline references to assign V/J genes and CDR3. Reads were filtered out if the reads had weak V/J assignments (E-value above 1e-6), no CDR3, stop codons, out-of-frame junctions, or ambiguous translated residues. A V3J clonotype was defined by an identical inferred V gene, J gene, and CDR3 amino acid sequence. To compute the percentage overlap between repertoires, the number of shared unique clonotypes was divided by the size of the smaller repertoire. Repertoire richness was assessed with RTK rarefaction, the Chao1 estimator, and Recon v2.1 estimates of unobserved clonotypes. OLGA was used to compute generation probabilities for all TCRbeta clonotypes that the gDNA method yielded from a handful of donors. Not all clones reach the TCRdb copy of this immuneACCESS table, which keeps in-frame sequences only. Checked studies attribute under half of the gap to unresolved V genes and leave the rest unexplained. From that table come the V and J calls and clone size; the DNA was used to work out D and trimming. The sample profile shows about 2.1 million clones; around 93% of them were found once. The top ten clonotypes cover under 2% of the sample.

As regards this clone: Its specific antigen is unknown. No quality values exist for individual bases; no much larger clone is one base distant.

Inclusive of the bounding cysteine and phenylalanine, the CDR3 is 14 residues long. Only CDR3 DNA remains: 42 bases, in frame from the first base. V is cut by 6 bases and J by 4 bases, and the space between the germline ends is 16 bases. Looking up the germline V gene (reference sequence) yields CDR1 MNHEY and CDR2 SMNVEV. The receptor's source is a man younger than 30 in good health. Some clones in this sample may be carry-over from other donors' samples. The rearrangement joined TRBV27 to TRBJ2-7, with a tentative D call of TRBD1 or TRBD2, each matching 5 bases. The sequenced sample consisted of naive CD8+ T cells from PBMCs. Read against the paper, the sample's cell subset or site label means: CD45RA+CCR7+. The CDR3 here reads CASSKRDRGYEQYF. DNA sequence: TGTGCCAGCAGCAAAAGGGACCGTGGTTACGAGCAGTACTTC.